A selection of T cell receptor beta chains follows, all from one sample in a study of blood T cell repertoires in COVID-19. The data were produced by immunoSEQ multiplex PCR, yet TCRdb's version contains in-frame clones alone and is incomplete. Of fewer than 200,000 clones in the sample, around 82% were seen once. Sequencing was done on a sample of peripheral blood. These TCRs come from a woman over 75 with acute or convalescent COVID-19. Both conserved end residues are part of each CDR3. Each record gives: D gene, J gene, clone size, V gene, CDR3 protein, CDR3 DNA. The D gene is left open where the match is weak. Clone size appears in some rows only: once, few, many, or a class for an expanded clone.

.	TRBJ2-6	once	TRBV7-9	CAGITGSSGANVLTF	TGTGCCGGAATAACAGGCTCTTCTGGGGCCAACGTCCTGACTTTC
TRBD1	TRBJ1-6	.	TRBV25-1	CASRQDRGNSPLHF	TGTGCCAGCAGGCAGGACAGGGGCAATTCACCCCTCCACTTT
.	TRBJ1-1	.	TRBV11-2	CASSLDNTVYEAFF	TGTGCCAGCAGCTTAGATAATACAGTCTACGAAGCTTTCTTT
.	TRBJ1-5	.	TRBV6-6	CASSAGSLAQHF	TGTGCCAGCAGTGCGGGATCTCTGGCCCAGCATTTT
.	TRBJ1-2	.	TRBV6-5	CASRPDRGGTYGYTF	TGTGCCAGCAGGCCCGACAGAGGCGGGACCTACGGCTACACCTTC
.	TRBJ1-2	.	TRBV6-2/TRBV6-3	CASSYPPSGARAYGYTF	TGTGCCAGCAGTTACCCCCCGTCTGGGGCTCGCGCCTATGGCTACACCTTC
.	TRBJ1-3	.	TRBV7-2	CASSSTGTGNTIYF	TGTGCCAGCAGCTCTACAGGGACTGGAAACACCATATATTTT
TRBD1	TRBJ2-7	once	TRBV18	CASSPTGTGSSYEQYF	TGTGCCAGCTCACCGACCGGGACAGGTTCTTCCTACGAGCAGTACTTC
TRBD1	TRBJ2-7	once	TRBV18	CASSPGTGRSYEQYF	TGTGCCAGCTCACCCGGGACAGGGAGGTCATACGAGCAGTACTTC
TRBD1	TRBJ1-2	.	TRBV29-1	CSVEGPGGNYGYTF	TGCAGCGTTGAGGGACCAGGGGGTAACTATGGCTACACCTTC
.	TRBJ1-2	.	TRBV6-2/TRBV6-3	CASSWSGEVYGYTF	TGTGCCAGCAGTTGGTCCGGGGAGGTGTATGGCTACACCTTC
TRBD1	TRBJ1-5	.	TRBV2	CASIQDREVQPQHF	TGTGCCAGCATCCAGGACAGGGAAGTTCAGCCCCAGCATTTT
.	TRBJ1-3	.	TRBV3-1/TRBV3-2	CASSPGFGNTIYF	TGTGCCAGCAGCCCAGGCTTTGGAAACACCATATATTTT
.	TRBJ1-1	.	TRBV10-3	CAISANRMGDTEAFF	TGTGCCATCAGTGCGAACAGAATGGGAGACACTGAAGCTTTCTTT
.	TRBJ1-3	.	TRBV18	CASSPPYSSGNTIYF	TGTGCCAGCTCACCACCGTATAGCTCTGGAAACACCATATATTTT
.	TRBJ2-3	.	TRBV5-5	CASSPRRAVSTDTQYF	TGTGCCAGCAGTCCCAGGAGAGCGGTTAGCACAGATACGCAGTATTTT
TRBD2	TRBJ2-1	once	TRBV9	CASSVASGNYNEQFF	TGTGCCAGCAGCGTAGCCAGCGGGAACTACAATGAGCAGTTCTTC
.	TRBJ2-7	.	TRBV7-9	CASSLGAYYEQYF	TGTGCCAGCAGCTTAGGGGCCTACTACGAGCAGTACTTC
TRBD2	TRBJ2-2	.	TRBV19	CASSRGLAGANTGELFF	TGTGCCAGTAGTAGGGGACTAGCGGGTGCGAACACCGGGGAGCTGTTTTTT
TRBD2	TRBJ2-5	.	TRBV27	CASRRENQETQYF	TGTGCCAGCAGGCGGGAGAACCAAGAGACCCAGTACTTC
.	TRBJ2-3	.	TRBV7-3	CASSSGTDTQYF	TGTGCCAGCAGCTCCGGCACAGATACGCAGTATTTT
.	TRBJ2-7	.	TRBV29-1	CSATRGGEQYF	TGCAGCGCAACACGGGGAGGCGAGCAGTACTTC
.	TRBJ1-3	.	TRBV7-9	CASSLAGVLSGNTIYF	TGTGCCAGCAGCTTAGCAGGAGTTCTCTCTGGAAACACCATATATTTT
TRBD1	TRBJ1-1	few	TRBV18	CASSPGQPTEAFF	TGTGCCAGCTCACCGGGACAGCCCACTGAAGCTTTCTTT
TRBD1	TRBJ1-1	once	TRBV5-6	CASFVQGDAEAFF	TGTGCCAGCTTTGTACAGGGGGACGCTGAAGCTTTCTTT
TRBD1	TRBJ1-4	few	TRBV3-1/TRBV3-2	CASSHPGQANEKLFF	TGTGCCAGCAGCCATCCGGGACAGGCGAATGAAAAACTGTTTTTT
.	TRBJ1-1	.	TRBV27	CASSPPGNTEAFF	TGTGCCAGCAGTCCCCCGGGGAACACTGAAGCTTTCTTT
TRBD1	TRBJ1-2	.	TRBV7-2	CASSARSDRSIYGYTF	TGTGCCAGCAGCGCTAGATCGGACAGGTCAATCTATGGCTACACCTTC
.	TRBJ2-3	.	TRBV6-5	CASGRHPGDTQYF	TGTGCCAGCGGCCGACACCCTGGGGATACGCAGTATTTT
.	TRBJ1-6	.	TRBV19	CASSGGLSPGISPLHF	TGTGCCAGTAGTGGAGGCCTCTCCCCGGGAATTTCACCCCTCCACTTT
.	TRBJ2-3	.	TRBV7-9	CASSLGQIAVDTQYF	TGTGCCAGCAGCTTGGGGCAGATTGCGGTGGATACGCAGTATTTT
.	TRBJ1-1	.	TRBV19	CASSRGQLALLTPEAFF	TGTGCCAGTAGTAGAGGGCAACTGGCCCTCCTGACCCCTGAAGCTTTCTTT
TRBD1	TRBJ2-7	.	TRBV5-1	CASCYGTGSYEQYF	TGCGCCAGTTGTTACGGGACAGGGTCCTACGAGCAGTACTTC
TRBD1	TRBJ2-1	.	TRBV9	CASSERQGGDEQFF	TGTGCCAGCAGCGAACGACAGGGTGGCGATGAGCAGTTCTTC
TRBD1	TRBJ2-1	.	TRBV24-1	CATSDPGTGDNEQFF	TGTGCCACCAGTGATCCGGGGACAGGGGACAATGAGCAGTTCTTC
TRBD1	TRBJ1-2	.	TRBV14	CASSQTGGFPYGYTF	TGTGCCAGCAGCCAGACAGGGGGCTTCCCCTATGGCTACACCTTC
.	TRBJ1-1	.	TRBV18	CASSPNRVNTEAFF	TGTGCCAGCTCACCCAACAGGGTTAACACTGAAGCTTTCTTT
TRBD2	TRBJ2-1	.	TRBV19	CASSLLAVNPRIASEQFF	TGTGCCAGTAGTTTACTAGCGGTGAACCCCCGAATAGCCAGTGAGCAGTTCTTC
.	TRBJ2-6	.	TRBV5-1	CASSFRWSGANVLTF	TGCGCCAGCAGCTTTCGGTGGTCTGGGGCCAACGTCCTGACTTTC
.	TRBJ2-2	.	TRBV19	CASSIVQGSGELFF	TGTGCCAGTAGTATTGTACAGGGCTCCGGGGAGCTGTTTTTT
TRBD2	TRBJ2-1	.	TRBV19	CASTPGTSASGEQFF	TGTGCCAGTACCCCCGGGACTAGCGCGTCAGGTGAGCAGTTCTTC
.	TRBJ2-2	.	TRBV3-1/TRBV3-2	CASSQGTFSTGELFF	TGTGCCAGCAGCCAAGGAACCTTCAGCACCGGGGAGCTGTTTTTT
.	TRBJ1-6	.	TRBV19	CASSWGPGNSYNSPLHF	TGTGCCAGTAGTTGGGGCCCCGGAAACTCCTATAATTCACCCCTCCACTTT
TRBD1	TRBJ1-2	.	TRBV2	CASSDDRGFTYGYTF	TGTGCCAGCAGTGATGACAGGGGATTTACCTATGGCTACACCTTC
.	TRBJ1-2	.	TRBV25-1	CASSVSNYGYTF	TGTGCCAGCAGCGTGAGCAACTATGGCTACACCTTC
.	TRBJ1-1	.	TRBV6-1	CASSEAGGNTEAFF	TGTGCCAGCAGTGAAGCAGGGGGAAACACTGAAGCTTTCTTT
.	TRBJ1-2	.	TRBV11-2	CASSLEGVGGYTF	TGTGCCAGCAGCTTAGAAGGGGTTGGTGGCTACACCTTC
.	TRBJ1-4	.	TRBV7-9	CASSLFFLTNEKLFF	TGTGCCAGCAGCTTATTTTTCTTGACTAATGAAAAACTGTTTTTT
.	TRBJ2-3	once	TRBV7-2	CASSFIGRTTDTQYF	TGTGCCAGCAGCTTCATAGGGAGGACGACAGATACGCAGTATTTT
TRBD1	TRBJ1-6	few	TRBV5-1	CASSLAGDRGISPLHF	TGCGCCAGCAGCTTGGCAGGGGACAGGGGGATTTCACCCCTCCACTTT
.	TRBJ2-1	.	TRBV21-1	CASSKGIGTGVNEQFF	TGTGCCAGCAGCAAAGGAATAGGGACAGGGGTCAATGAGCAGTTCTTC
TRBD1	TRBJ1-6	.	TRBV4-3	CASSQERGLGSPLHF	TGCGCCAGCAGCCAAGAAAGGGGGCTCGGTTCACCCCTCCACTTT
TRBD1	TRBJ1-1	.	TRBV10-2	CASRVGQGLTEAFF	TGCGCCAGCAGAGTTGGACAGGGGCTCACTGAAGCTTTCTTT
TRBD1	TRBJ1-4	.	TRBV19	CASSRDRDEKLFF	TGTGCCAGTAGTAGGGACAGGGATGAAAAACTGTTTTTT
.	TRBJ2-1	.	TRBV19	CASRTGGDEQFF	TGTGCCAGCAGGACGGGGGGCGATGAGCAGTTCTTC
TRBD2	TRBJ2-7	.	TRBV6-6	CASGQAGENSYEQYF	TGTGCCAGCGGGCAAGCGGGGGAGAACTCCTACGAGCAGTACTTC
.	TRBJ1-3	.	TRBV3-1/TRBV3-2	CASSQDSSGNTIYF	TGTGCCAGCAGCCAAGACAGCTCTGGAAACACCATATATTTT
TRBD1	TRBJ2-3	.	TRBV5-1	CASSFRQGDTQYF	TGCGCCAGCAGCTTCCGACAGGGGGATACGCAGTATTTT